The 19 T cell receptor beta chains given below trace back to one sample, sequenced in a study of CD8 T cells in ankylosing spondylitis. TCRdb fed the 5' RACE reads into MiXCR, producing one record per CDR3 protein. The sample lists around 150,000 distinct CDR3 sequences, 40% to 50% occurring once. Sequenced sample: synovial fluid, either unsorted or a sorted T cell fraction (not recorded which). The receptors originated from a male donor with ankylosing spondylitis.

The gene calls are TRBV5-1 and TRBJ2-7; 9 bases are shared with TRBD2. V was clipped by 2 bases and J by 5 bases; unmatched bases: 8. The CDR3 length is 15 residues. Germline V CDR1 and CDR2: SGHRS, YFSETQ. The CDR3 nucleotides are TGCGCCAGCAGCTTTAGACTAGCGGTACCTAACGAGCAGTACTTC. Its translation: CASSFRLAVPNEQYF.

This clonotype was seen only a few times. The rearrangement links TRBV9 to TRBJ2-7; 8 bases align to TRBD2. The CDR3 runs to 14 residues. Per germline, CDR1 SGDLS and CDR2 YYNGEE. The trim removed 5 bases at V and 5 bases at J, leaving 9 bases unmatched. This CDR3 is CASSRGGMSHEQYF. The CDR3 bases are TGTGCCAGCAGTCGGGGGGGCATGTCCCACGAGCAGTACTTC.

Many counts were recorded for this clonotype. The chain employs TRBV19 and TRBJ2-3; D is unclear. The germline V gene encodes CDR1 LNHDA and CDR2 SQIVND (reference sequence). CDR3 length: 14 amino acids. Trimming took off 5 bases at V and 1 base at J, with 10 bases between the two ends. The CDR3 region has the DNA TGTGCCAGTAGTGTAGGTACTGGCACAGATACGCAGTATTTT. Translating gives CASSVGTGTDTQYF.

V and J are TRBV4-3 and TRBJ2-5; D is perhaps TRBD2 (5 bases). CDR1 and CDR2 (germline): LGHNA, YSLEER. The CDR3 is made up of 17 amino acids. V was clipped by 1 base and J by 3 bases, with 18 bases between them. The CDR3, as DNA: TGCGCCAGCAGCCAAGGCCTGCGACTACTCCCCGAAGAGACCCAGTACTTC. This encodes CASSQGLRLLPEETQYF.

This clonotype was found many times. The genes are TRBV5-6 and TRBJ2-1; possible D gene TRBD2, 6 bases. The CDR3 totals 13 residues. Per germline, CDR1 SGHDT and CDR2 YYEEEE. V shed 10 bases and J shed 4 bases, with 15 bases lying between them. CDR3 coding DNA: TGTGCCTCCTCAGGTAGCGGTTACAATGAGCAGTTCTTC. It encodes CASSGSGYNEQFF.

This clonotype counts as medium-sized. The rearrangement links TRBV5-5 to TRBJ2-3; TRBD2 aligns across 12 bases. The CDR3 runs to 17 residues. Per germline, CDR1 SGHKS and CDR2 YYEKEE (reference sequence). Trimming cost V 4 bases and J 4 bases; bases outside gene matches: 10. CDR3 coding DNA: TGTGCCAGCAGCCCCCAACGTCTAGCGGGGGGGCCAGATACGCAGTATTTT. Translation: CASSPQRLAGGPDTQYF.

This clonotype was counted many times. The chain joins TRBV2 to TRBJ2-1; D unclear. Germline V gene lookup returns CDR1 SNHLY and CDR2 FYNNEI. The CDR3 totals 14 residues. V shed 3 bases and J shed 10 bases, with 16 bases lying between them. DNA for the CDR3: TGTGCCAGCAGTGACATAGGTTTGACTGACGAGCAGTTCTTC. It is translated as CASSDIGLTDEQFF.

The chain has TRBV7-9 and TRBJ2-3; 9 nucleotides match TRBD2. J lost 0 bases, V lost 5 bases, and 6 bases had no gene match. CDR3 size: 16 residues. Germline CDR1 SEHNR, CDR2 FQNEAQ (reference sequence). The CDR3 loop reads CASSPWTSASTDTQYF. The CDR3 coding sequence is TGTGCCAGCAGCCCGTGGACTAGCGCAAGCACAGATACGCAGTATTTT. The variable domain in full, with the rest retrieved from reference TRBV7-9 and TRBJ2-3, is DTGVSQNPRHKITKRGQNVTFRCDPISEHNRLYWYRQTLGQGPEFLTYFQNEAQLEKSRLLSDRFSAERPKGSFSTLEIQRTEQGDSAMYLCASSPWTSASTDTQYFGPGTRLTVL.

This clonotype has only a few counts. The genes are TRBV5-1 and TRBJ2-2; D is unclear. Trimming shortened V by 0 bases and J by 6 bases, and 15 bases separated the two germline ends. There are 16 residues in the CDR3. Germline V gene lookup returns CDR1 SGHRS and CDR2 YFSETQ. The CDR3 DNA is TGCGCCAGCAGCTTGGGGCAGCCCGCGAAACCCGGGGAGCTGTTTTTT. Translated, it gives CASSLGQPAKPGELFF.

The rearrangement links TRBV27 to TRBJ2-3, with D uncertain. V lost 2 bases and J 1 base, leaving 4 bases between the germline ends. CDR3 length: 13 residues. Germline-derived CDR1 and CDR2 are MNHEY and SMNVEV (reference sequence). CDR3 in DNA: TGTGCCAGCAGTTTAAAAGGCACAGATACGCAGTATTTT. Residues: CASSLKGTDTQYF.

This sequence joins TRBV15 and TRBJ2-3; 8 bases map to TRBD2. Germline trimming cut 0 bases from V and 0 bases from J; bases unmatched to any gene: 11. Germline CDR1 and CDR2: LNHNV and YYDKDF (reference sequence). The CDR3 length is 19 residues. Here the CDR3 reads CATSRDLELAESSTDTQYF. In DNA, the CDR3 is TGTGCCACCAGCAGAGATCTGGAACTAGCGGAGTCTAGCACAGATACGCAGTATTTT.

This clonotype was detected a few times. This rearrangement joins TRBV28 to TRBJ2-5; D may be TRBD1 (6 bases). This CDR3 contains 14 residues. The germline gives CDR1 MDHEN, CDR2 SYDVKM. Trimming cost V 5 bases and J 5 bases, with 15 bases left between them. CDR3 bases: TGTGCCAGCAGTCCAACAGGGATATTCGAGACCCAGTACTTC. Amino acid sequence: CASSPTGIFETQYF. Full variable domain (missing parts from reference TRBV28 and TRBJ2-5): DVKVTQSSRYLVKRTGEKVFLECVQDMDHENMFWYRQDPGLGLRLIYFSYDVKMKEKGDIPEGYSVSREKKERFSLILESASTNQTSMYLCASSPTGIFETQYFGPGTRLLVL.

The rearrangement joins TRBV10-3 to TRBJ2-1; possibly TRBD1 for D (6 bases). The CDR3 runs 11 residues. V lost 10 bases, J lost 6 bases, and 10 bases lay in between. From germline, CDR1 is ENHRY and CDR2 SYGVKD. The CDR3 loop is CATLRGNEQFF. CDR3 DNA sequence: TGTGCCACCCTCAGGGGCAATGAGCAGTTCTTC.

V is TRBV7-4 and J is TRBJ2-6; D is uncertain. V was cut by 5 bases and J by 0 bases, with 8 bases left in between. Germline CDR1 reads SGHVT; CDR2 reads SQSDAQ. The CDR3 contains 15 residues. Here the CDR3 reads CASSPFGSGANVLTF. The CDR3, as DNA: TGTGCCAGCAGCCCGTTCGGCTCTGGGGCCAACGTCCTGACTTTC.

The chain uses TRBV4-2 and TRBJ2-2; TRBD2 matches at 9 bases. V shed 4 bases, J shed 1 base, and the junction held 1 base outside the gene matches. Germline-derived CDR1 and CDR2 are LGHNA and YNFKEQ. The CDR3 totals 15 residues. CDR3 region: CASSRSGGNTGELFF. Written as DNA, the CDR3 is TGTGCCAGCAGCCGTAGCGGGGGGAACACCGGGGAGCTGTTTTTT.

CDR3 bases: TGTGCCAGCTCACCCCTCCTATTGGACATTCGACCAGCTAACTATGGCTACACCTTC. This translates into CASSPLLLDIRPANYGYTF. This chain uses TRBV18 with TRBJ1-2, with D tentatively TRBD1 (5 bases). The CDR3 length is 19 residues. Germline V gene lookup returns CDR1 KGHSH and CDR2 LQKENI. Trimming stripped 3 bases from V and 0 bases from J, with 23 bases between.

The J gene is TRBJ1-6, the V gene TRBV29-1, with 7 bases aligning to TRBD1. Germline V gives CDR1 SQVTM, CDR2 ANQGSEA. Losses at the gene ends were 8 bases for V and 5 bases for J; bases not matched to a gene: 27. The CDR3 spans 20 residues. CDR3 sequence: CSPWVGEDRRPTSNNSPLHF. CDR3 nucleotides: TGCAGCCCCTGGGTAGGTGAGGACAGGAGACCCACATCGAATAATTCACCCCTCCACTTT.

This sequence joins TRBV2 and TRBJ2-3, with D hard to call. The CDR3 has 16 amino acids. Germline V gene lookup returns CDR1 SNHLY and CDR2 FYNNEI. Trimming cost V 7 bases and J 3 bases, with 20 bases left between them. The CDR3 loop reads CASIRVKGPLTDTQYF. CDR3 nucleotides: TGTGCCAGCATCCGGGTCAAGGGCCCCCTGACAGATACGCAGTATTTT.

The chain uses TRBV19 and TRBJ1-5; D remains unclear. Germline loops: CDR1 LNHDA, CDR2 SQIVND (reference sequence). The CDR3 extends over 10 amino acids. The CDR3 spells CVGSNQPQHF. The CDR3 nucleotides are TGTGTGGGCAGCAATCAGCCCCAGCATTTT.